This entry lists 17 T cell receptor beta chains sequenced from one sample in a study of blood T cell repertoires in COVID-19. The repertoire was sequenced with immunoSEQ multiplex PCR; TCRdb's copy has only in-frame clones and lacks some. Among approximately 260,000 clones listed, about nine tenths were seen once. Specimen: peripheral blood. The source of these receptors is a man between 60 and 70 years old who had recovered from COVID-19.

This clone has just a few counts. The chain couples TRBV9 to TRBJ2-3; 8 bases fit TRBD2. This CDR3 spans 16 amino acids. The germline V gene has CDR1 SGDLS and CDR2 YYNGEE. J lost 6 bases, V lost 2 bases, and 11 bases had no gene match. The CDR3 reads CASSVGVGGAMDTQYF. The CDR3 DNA is TGTGCCAGCAGCGTTGGGGTCGGGGGGGCCATGGATACGCAGTATTTT.

The chain couples TRBV11-2 to TRBJ1-2; D uncertain. This CDR3 spans 12 amino acids. Germline lookup yields CDR1 SGHAT and CDR2 FQNNGV. V dropped 5 bases and J dropped 8 bases, with 12 bases sitting between them. The CDR3 region is CASSLSSRGYTF. As DNA, the CDR3 is TGTGCCAGCAGCCTGAGTTCTAGGGGCTACACCTTC.

This chain links TRBV24-1 with TRBJ1-2; TRBD1 aligns across 7 bases. Germline CDR1 and CDR2: KGHDR and SFDVKD. V lost 7 bases to trimming and J lost 8 bases; unmatched junction nucleotides: 9. The CDR3 has 13 residues. This CDR3 reads CATRDRVSLGYTF. The DNA of the CDR3 is TGTGCCACCAGAGACAGGGTGTCGTTGGGCTACACCTTC.

The chain combines TRBV2 with TRBJ2-3, with 13 bases fitting TRBD2. After removal of 6 bases from V and 2 bases from J, the junction contained 5 bases not matched to a gene. Germline-derived CDR1 and CDR2 are SNHLY and FYNNEI. This CDR3 has 16 amino acids. CDR3: CASSAGTSGITDTQYF. CDR3 bases: TGTGCCAGCAGCGCCGGGACTAGCGGGATCACAGATACGCAGTATTTT.

Only a few counts were recorded for this clone. V and J are TRBV12-3 or TRBV12-4 and TRBJ1-3; perhaps TRBD1 as D (6 bases). CDR3 length equals 12 residues. V was pared by 5 bases and J by 8 bases, with 10 bases between. The CDR3 reads CASSPDSYTIYF. DNA of the CDR3: TGTGCCAGCAGTCCGGACAGCTACACCATATATTTT.

This chain connects TRBV24-1 to TRBJ2-7, with 9 positions matching TRBD1. The CDR3 runs 17 residues. Losses at the gene ends were 2 bases for V and 3 bases for J; bases not matched to a gene: 10. CDR1 and CDR2 from the germline V gene are KGHDR and SFDVKD. Here the CDR3 DNA reads TGTGCCACCAGTGATTCGACCGGGACAGGGCCCTACTACGAGCAGTACTTC. Residues: CATSDSTGTGPYYEQYF.

The chain combines TRBV19 with TRBJ2-3; tentative D call: TRBD1 (6 bases). The CDR3 runs 15 residues. The V and J ends lost 6 bases and 1 base respectively, with 14 bases between them. Germline loops: CDR1 LNHDA, CDR2 SQIVND (reference sequence). The CDR3, as DNA: TGTGCCAGTAGCCCGAGGCGGACAGGCACAGATACGCAGTATTTT. Translation: CASSPRRTGTDTQYF.

The chain combines TRBV6-5 with TRBJ1-2; 9 nucleotides agree with TRBD1. The CDR3 totals 14 residues. Per the germline V gene, CDR1 is MNHEY and CDR2 is SVGAGI. The V and J ends lost 5 bases and 4 bases, in that order; junction bases with no gene match: 5. The CDR3 region is CASSLPGQGYGYTF. The CDR3 nucleotides are TGTGCCAGCAGTCTACCGGGACAGGGCTATGGCTACACCTTC.

V usage is TRBV3-1 (or the pseudogene TRBV3-2) and J usage is TRBJ2-3; TRBD2 aligns across 7 bases. V lost 2 bases to trimming and J lost 2 bases; unmatched junction nucleotides: 7. The CDR3 consists of 16 residues. Germline lookup yields CDR1 LGHDT and CDR2 YNNKEL (reference sequence). The CDR3 bases are TGTGCCAGCAGCCAACTAGCGGAAATATACACAGATACGCAGTATTTT. It codes for CASSQLAEIYTDTQYF.

V is TRBV4-2 and J is TRBJ2-7; 9 bases fit TRBD2. After removal of 1 base from V and 2 bases from J, the junction contained 6 bases not matched to a gene. The CDR3 sequence is 16 residues long. Germline V gene data show CDR1 as LGHNA and CDR2 as YNFKEQ. As DNA, the CDR3 is TGTGCCAGCAGCCAAGGTAGCGGGGGTCCAACCTACGAGCAGTACTTC. It is translated as CASSQGSGGPTYEQYF.

The rearrangement joins TRBV12-5 to TRBJ2-1; 9 nucleotides match TRBD2. This CDR3 is 16 amino acids long. Losses at the gene ends were 6 bases for V and 2 bases for J; bases not matched to a gene: 8. Germline V gives CDR1 LGHNT, CDR2 FRNRAP. The CDR3 here is CASGPGVAGAYNEQFF. DNA of the CDR3: TGTGCTAGTGGCCCTGGGGTAGCGGGGGCCTACAATGAGCAGTTCTTC.

This chain joins TRBV6-6 and TRBJ2-2; D remains unclear. Germline V gene data show CDR1 as MNHNY and CDR2 as SVGAGI (reference sequence). The CDR3 extends over 15 amino acids. The V end lost 6 bases, the J end lost 6 bases, and 17 bases lay between the germline ends. The CDR3 region is CASRQDQLLSGELFF. In DNA form, the CDR3 reads TGTGCCAGCAGGCAAGACCAACTACTCTCCGGGGAGCTGTTTTTT.

V usage is TRBV2 and J usage is TRBJ1-5; TRBD1 agrees at 9 bases. The CDR3 is 15 amino acids. The V segment lost 6 bases and the J segment 1 base; nucleotides outside the gene matches: 4. The germline V gene encodes CDR1 SNHLY and CDR2 FYNNEI. CDR3 residues: CASRRTGESNQPQHF. The CDR3 nucleotides read TGTGCCAGCAGAAGGACAGGGGAGAGCAATCAGCCCCAGCATTTT.

This chain connects TRBV3-1 (or the pseudogene TRBV3-2) to TRBJ1-4, with TRBD1 as a possible D gene (5 bases). Trimming removed 0 bases from V and 10 bases from J, with 18 bases in between. The CDR3 runs 16 residues. In germline, CDR1 is LGHDT, CDR2 YNNKEL (reference sequence). The CDR3 loop reads CASSQELGQRSGKLFF. CDR3 DNA sequence: TGTGCCAGCAGCCAAGAATTGGGGCAACGCTCGGGAAAACTGTTTTTT.

The chain uses TRBV18 and TRBJ2-7, with 7 bases identical to TRBD1. The V segment lost 2 bases and the J segment 1 base; nucleotides outside the gene matches: 5. Germline V lookup: CDR1 KGHSH, CDR2 LQKENI. The CDR3 contains 15 residues. For the CDR3, the DNA is TGTGCCAGCTCACCAAGACAGGGCGTATCCTACGAGCAGTACTTC. It yields the protein CASSPRQGVSYEQYF. The complete variable domain, with remaining parts taken from reference TRBV18 and TRBJ2-7, reads NAGVMQNPRHLVRRRGQEARLRCSPMKGHSHVYWYRQLPEEGLKFMVYLQKENIIDESGMPKERFSAEFPKEGPSILRIQQVVRGDSAAYFCASSPRQGVSYEQYFGPGTRLTVT.

The chain carries TRBV6-5 and TRBJ2-7, with D possibly matching TRBD2 (6 bases). There are 15 residues in the CDR3. CDR1 is MNHEY, CDR2 SVGAGI, per germline. The V end lost 10 bases, the J end lost 7 bases, and 26 bases lay between the germline ends. The CDR3 reads CATRYWGTDVGEQYF. The CDR3 DNA is TGTGCCACCCGATACTGGGGGACTGATGTAGGGGAGCAGTACTTC.

The rearrangement joins TRBV6-5 to TRBJ1-2; TRBD1 might be the D (5 bases). The germline V and J ends were trimmed by 6 bases and 0 bases, with 8 bases remaining between them. Per the germline V gene, CDR1 is MNHEY and CDR2 is SVGAGI. This CDR3 comprises 13 residues. In nucleotides, the CDR3 is TGTGCCAGCAGGCAACAGGCTAACTATGGCTACACCTTC. It is translated as CASRQQANYGYTF.